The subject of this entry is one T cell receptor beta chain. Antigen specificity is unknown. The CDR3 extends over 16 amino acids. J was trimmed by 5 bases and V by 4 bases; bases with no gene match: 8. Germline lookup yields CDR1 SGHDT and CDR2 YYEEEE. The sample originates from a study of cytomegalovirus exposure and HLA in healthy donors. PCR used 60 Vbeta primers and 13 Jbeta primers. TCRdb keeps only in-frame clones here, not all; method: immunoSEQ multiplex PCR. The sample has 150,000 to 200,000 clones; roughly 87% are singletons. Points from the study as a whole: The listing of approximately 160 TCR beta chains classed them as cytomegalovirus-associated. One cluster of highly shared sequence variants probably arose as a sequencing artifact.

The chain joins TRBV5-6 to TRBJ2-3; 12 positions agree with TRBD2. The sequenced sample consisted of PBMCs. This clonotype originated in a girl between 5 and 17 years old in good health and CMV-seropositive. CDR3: CASSRPGLAGLDTQYF. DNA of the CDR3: TGTGCCAGCAGCCGCCCGGGACTAGCGGGTCTAGATACGCAGTATTTT.